This T cell receptor (beta chain) was observed in a study of early T cells in non-severe SARS-CoV-2 infection (dated by TCRdb to about 2021). The study in broad terms: Because TCR sequencing was done on bulk RNA from unsorted whole blood, the alpha and beta chains could not be paired. Broader findings and caveats from the paper: Matching against VDJdb was skewed toward anti-spike CD8 responses, likely underestimated virus-specific expansions, and missed private and CD4 specificities.

From its cysteine to its phenylalanine, the CDR3 spans 15 amino acids. Only CDR3 DNA remains: 45 bases, in frame from the first base. V is trimmed back by 4 bases and J by 4 bases, and the junction contains 10 bases that no gene match accounts for. The germline V gene specifies SQVTM as CDR1 and ANQGSEA as CDR2. The study was a case-control design nested within a healthcare worker cohort in London, UK, with weekly nasopharyngeal swab PCR tests and blood sampling. Between 23 and 31 March 2020, the week of the UK lockdown, healthcare workers were enrolled and then followed up weekly for as long as 16 weeks. At least ten counts were recorded for this clonotype. Its antigen remains unidentified. Within one base of it there is no much larger clone, and no base qualities were kept. The library was prepared using 5' RACE. Sequenced on a NextSeq 500. Unique molecular identifiers were attached to individual cDNA molecules in the TCR library protocol so that sequencing error and PCR bias could be corrected. Both TCR alpha and beta chains were sequenced, and tight co-correlation was observed between alpha and beta sequence abundances in each sample. The study's processing was this. Decombinator V4 was used to perform V gene, J gene and CDR3 annotation of TCR sequences. Expanded TCRs were defined as changing significantly between any two time points under a Poisson model with p below 0.0001. TCR abundances were normalised to the total number of TCRs sequenced per sample and were expressed as counts per million. MAIT TCRs were defined by TRAV1-2 paired with TRAJ12, TRAJ20 or TRAJ33, and iNKT TCRs by TRAV10 paired with TRAJ18. A search of VDJdb, accessed on 1 November 2021, was run for TCRs annotated to CMV, EBV and SARS-CoV-2, with TCRs annotated for multiple antigens excluded. TCRdb reprocessing: public reads trimmed at Q25 with fastp, clones called with MiXCR, in-frame beta chains kept. Rows are combined by CDR3 protein, so each entry shows the most common genes and DNA. These V and J calls rely on TCRdb rather than the paper's analysis. Present in this sample are 30,000 to 40,000 distinct CDR3 sequences, more than 4.5% of which were seen just once. The biggest ten clones account for 5% to 6.5% of the sample.

The V and J genes are TRBV29-1 and TRBJ2-3; 8 bases in the junction line up with TRBD1. This receptor was obtained from an adult who was a healthcare worker with PCR-confirmed SARS-CoV-2 infection or an uninfected control (not recorded which). The sequencing sample was made of whole blood. The sequence in DNA is TGCAGCGTTGGCCCGTCAGGGGGCGTCTCAGATACGCAGTATTTT. The encoded protein is CSVGPSGGVSDTQYF.